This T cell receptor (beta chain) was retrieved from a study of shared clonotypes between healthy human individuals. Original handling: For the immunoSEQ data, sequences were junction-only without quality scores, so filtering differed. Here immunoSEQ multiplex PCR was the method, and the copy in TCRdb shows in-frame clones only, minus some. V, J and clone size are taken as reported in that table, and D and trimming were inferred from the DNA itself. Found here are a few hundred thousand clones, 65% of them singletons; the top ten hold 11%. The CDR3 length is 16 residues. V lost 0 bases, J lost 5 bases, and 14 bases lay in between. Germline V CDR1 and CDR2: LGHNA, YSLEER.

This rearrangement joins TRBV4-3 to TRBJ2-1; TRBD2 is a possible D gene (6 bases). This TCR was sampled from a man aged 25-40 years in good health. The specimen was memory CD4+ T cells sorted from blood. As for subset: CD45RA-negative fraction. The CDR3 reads CASSQDLAGTHNEQFF. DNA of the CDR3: TGCGCCAGCAGCCAAGATCTTGCGGGAACCCACAATGAGCAGTTCTTC.